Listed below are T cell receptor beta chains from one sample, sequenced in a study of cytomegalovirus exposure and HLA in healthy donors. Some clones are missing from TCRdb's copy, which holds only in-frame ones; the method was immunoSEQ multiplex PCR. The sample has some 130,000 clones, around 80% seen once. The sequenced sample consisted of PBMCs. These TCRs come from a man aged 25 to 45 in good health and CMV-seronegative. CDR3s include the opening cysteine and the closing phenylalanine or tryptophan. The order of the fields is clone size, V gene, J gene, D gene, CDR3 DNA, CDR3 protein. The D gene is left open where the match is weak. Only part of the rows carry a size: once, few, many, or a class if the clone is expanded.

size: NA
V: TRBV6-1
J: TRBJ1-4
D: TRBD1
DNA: TGTGCCAGCAGTACGGGACAGGGTAACGAAAAACTGTTTTTT
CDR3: CASSTGQGNEKLFF

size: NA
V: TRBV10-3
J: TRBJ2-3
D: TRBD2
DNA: TGTGCCATCAGTGAGTCGGGGGGGTTCAGGAGTACAGATACGCAGTATTTT
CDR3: CAISESGGFRSTDTQYF

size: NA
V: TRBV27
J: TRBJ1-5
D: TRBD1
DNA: TGTGCCAGCAGTGCCGGGACAGGGGTTGGTCAGCCCCAGCATTTT
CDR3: CASSAGTGVGQPQHF

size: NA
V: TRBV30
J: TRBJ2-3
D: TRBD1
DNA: TGTGCCTGGAGTCTGACAGGGACGGGCACAGATACGCAGTATTTT
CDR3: CAWSLTGTGTDTQYF

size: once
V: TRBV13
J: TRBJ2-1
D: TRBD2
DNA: TGTGCCAGCAGCTATAGAGCGGGAGTAATATGGGACAATGAGCAGTTCTTC
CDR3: CASSYRAGVIWDNEQFF

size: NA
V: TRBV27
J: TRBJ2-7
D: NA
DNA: TGTGCCAGCAGTTTAGGGCTAGCAGGCTACGAGCAGTACTTC
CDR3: CASSLGLAGYEQYF

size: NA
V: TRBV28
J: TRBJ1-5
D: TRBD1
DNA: TGTGCCACCAAGGGAACAGGGGTGCCAAATCAGCCCCAGCATTTT
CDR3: CATKGTGVPNQPQHF

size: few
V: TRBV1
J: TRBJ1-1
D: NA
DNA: TGCACCAGCAGCCCCCAAGAGTCTGAAGCTTTCTTT
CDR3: CTSSPQESEAFF

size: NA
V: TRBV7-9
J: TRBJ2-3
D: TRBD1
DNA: TGTGCCAGCAGCACCAGGACAGGGTCCGCACCAGATACGCAGTATTTT
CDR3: CASSTRTGSAPDTQYF

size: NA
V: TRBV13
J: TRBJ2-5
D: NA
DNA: TGTGCCAGCAGCTTGAGACTAGTTGAGGAGACCCAGTACTTC
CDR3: CASSLRLVEETQYF

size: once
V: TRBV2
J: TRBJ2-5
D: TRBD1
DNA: TGTGCCAGCAGTATACTGACAGGGGGGCGGGAGACCCAGTACTTC
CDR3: CASSILTGGRETQYF

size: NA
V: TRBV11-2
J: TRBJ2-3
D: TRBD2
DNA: TGTGCCAGCAGGCCCCTGGCGGGAGAAAGGCGGGTGACAGATACGCAGTATTTT
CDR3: CASRPLAGERRVTDTQYF

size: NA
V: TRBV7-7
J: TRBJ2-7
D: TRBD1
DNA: TGTGCTAGCAGCCGCGACAGGGGTGGAGAGCAGTACTTC
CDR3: CASSRDRGGEQYF

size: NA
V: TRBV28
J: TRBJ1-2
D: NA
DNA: TGTGCCAGCAGTTTCCACGGGGGCTATGGCTACACCTTC
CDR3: CASSFHGGYGYTF

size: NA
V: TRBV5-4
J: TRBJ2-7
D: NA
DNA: TGTGCCAGCAGCTTGGAGGGGTCCGAGCAGTACTTC
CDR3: CASSLEGSEQYF

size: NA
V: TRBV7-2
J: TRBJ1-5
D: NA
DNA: TGTGCCAGCAGCCCCGTTTCTAGCAATCAGCCCCAGCATTTT
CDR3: CASSPVSSNQPQHF

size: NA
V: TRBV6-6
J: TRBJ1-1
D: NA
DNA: TGTGCCAGCAGCCTGGGGGGGAACACTGAAGCTTTCTTT
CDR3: CASSLGGNTEAFF

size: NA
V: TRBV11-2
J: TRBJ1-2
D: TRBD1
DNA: TGTGCCAGCAGTAAGACAGGGGGCGACCGCTATGGCTACACCTTC
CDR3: CASSKTGGDRYGYTF

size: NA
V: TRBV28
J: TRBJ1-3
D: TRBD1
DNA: TGTGCCAGCAGTTTATGGGACAGGGTCGGAAACACCATATATTTT
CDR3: CASSLWDRVGNTIYF

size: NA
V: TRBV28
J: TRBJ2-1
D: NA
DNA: TGTGCCAGCAGCCCCCCCGGGACACTCAATGAGCAGTTCTTC
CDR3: CASSPPGTLNEQFF

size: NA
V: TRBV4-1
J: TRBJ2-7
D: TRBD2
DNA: TGCGCCAGCAGCCCCGGGACTAGCGGGAGTCTATGGTACTTC
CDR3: CASSPGTSGSLWYF

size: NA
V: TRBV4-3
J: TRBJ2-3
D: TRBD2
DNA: TGCGCCAGCAGCCCCAGCTTAGGACTAGCAACGATCGGTAATACGCAGTATTTT
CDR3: CASSPSLGLATIGNTQYF

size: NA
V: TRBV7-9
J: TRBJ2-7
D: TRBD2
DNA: TGTGCCAGCGAGGTAGCGGGAGCCTACGAGCAGTACTTC
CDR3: CASEVAGAYEQYF

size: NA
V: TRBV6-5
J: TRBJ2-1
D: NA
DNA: TGTGCCAGCAGTTACACGTCTAGCTCCTACAATGAGCAGTTCTTC
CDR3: CASSYTSSSYNEQFF

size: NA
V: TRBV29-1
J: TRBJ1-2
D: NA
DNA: TGCAGCTCCCAGATTGTGGCTAACTATGGCTACACCTTC
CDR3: CSSQIVANYGYTF

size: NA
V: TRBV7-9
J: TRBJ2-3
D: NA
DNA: TGTTCCAGCAGCTTAATAGGCGGGGCGCAGTATTTT
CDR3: CSSSLIGGAQYF

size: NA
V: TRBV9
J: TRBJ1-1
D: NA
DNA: TGTGCCAGCAGCTTTGGGGCTAGGGGTTCGCAGAACACTGAAGCTTTCTTT
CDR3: CASSFGARGSQNTEAFF

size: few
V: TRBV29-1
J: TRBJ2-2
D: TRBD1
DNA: TGCAGCGTTAACTTTGACAGGGCCGGGGAGCTGTTTTTT
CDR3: CSVNFDRAGELFF

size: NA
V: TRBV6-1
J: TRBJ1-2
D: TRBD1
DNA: TGTGCCAGCAGTGAAGTCACAGGGGGCTTTGGCTACACCTTC
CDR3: CASSEVTGGFGYTF

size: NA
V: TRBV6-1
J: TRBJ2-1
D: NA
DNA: TGTGCCAGCAGTGGACTAAGACAAACCTACAATGAGCAGTTCTTC
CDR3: CASSGLRQTYNEQFF

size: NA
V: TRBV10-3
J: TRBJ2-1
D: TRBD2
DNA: TGTGCCATAACTCCGGGACTAGCTCGGAATGAGCAGTTCTTC
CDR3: CAITPGLARNEQFF

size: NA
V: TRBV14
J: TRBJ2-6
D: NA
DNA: TGTGCCAGCAGCCAGACGGGCCTGGACAGCCTCCGCTCTGGGGCCAACGTCCTGACTTTC
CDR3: CASSQTGLDSLRSGANVLTF

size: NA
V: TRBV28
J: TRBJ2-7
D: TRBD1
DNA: TGTGCCAGCAGTTTACTCCGTACAGGGGGCCGTGGGGAGCAGTACTTC
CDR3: CASSLLRTGGRGEQYF

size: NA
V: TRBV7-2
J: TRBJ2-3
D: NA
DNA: TGTGCCAGCAGCTTTAGTGCTAGCACAGATACGCAGTATTTT
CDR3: CASSFSASTDTQYF

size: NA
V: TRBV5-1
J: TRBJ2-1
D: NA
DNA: TGCGCCAGCAGCTTAGGGACTCAGGCATACAATGAGCAGTTCTTC
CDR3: CASSLGTQAYNEQFF

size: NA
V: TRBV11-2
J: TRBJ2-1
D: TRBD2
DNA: TGTGCCAGCAGGGGACTAGCGGGAATCGACAATGAGCAGTTCTTC
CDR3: CASRGLAGIDNEQFF

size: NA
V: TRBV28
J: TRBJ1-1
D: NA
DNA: TGTGCCAGCAGTTTAAGCTACCGGCAGGGGCGAACTGAAGCTTTCTTT
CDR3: CASSLSYRQGRTEAFF

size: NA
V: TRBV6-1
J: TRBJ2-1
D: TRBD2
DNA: TGTGCCAGCAGTGACGCGCGGGAGGCTTACAATGAGCAGTTCTTC
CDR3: CASSDAREAYNEQFF

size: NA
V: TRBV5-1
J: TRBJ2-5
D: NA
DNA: TGCGCCAGCAGCTTGTTCCAGTACCAAGAGACCCAGTACTTC
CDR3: CASSLFQYQETQYF

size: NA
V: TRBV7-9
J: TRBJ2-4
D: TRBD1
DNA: TGTGCCAGCAGCTCGAACACGGACAGGGAGGACATTCAGTACTTC
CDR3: CASSSNTDREDIQYF

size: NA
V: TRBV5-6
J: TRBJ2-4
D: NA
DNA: TGTGCCAGCAGCTTAAAACTTCAGGGCTCTGGGGACATTCAGTACTTC
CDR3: CASSLKLQGSGDIQYF

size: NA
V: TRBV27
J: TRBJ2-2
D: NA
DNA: TGTGCCAGCTCACCGGGGTTCCTGAACACCGGGGAGCTGTTTTTT
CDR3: CASSPGFLNTGELFF

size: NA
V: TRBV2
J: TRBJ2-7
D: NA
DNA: TGTGCCAGCAATTTAGAGGGGGGGTCCTACGAGCAGTACTTC
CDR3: CASNLEGGSYEQYF

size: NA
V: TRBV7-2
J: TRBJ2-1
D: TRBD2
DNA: TGTGCCAGCAGCCTAGCGGGAGGGCCGGTGAACGAGCAGTTCTTC
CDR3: CASSLAGGPVNEQFF

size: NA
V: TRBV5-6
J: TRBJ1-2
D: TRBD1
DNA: TGTGCCAGCAGCCTAGACAGGGGGTATGGCTACACCTTC
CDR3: CASSLDRGYGYTF

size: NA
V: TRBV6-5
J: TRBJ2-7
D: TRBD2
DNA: TGTGCCATCAGGAGCGGGGCTTCCTACGAGCAGTACTTC
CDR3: CAIRSGASYEQYF

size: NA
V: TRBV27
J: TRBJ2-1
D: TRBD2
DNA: TGTGCCAGCAGTTTCGCTAGCGGGAGTGAGCAGTTCTTC
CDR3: CASSFASGSEQFF

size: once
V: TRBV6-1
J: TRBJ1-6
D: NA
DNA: TGTGCCACCACTAAACGGGGGGCGCGGGGTTCACCCCTCCACTTT
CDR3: CATTKRGARGSPLHF

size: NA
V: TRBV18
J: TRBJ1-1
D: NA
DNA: TGTGCCAGCTCACCGGGGGGGCTCTGGGGCACTGAAGCTTTCTTT
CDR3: CASSPGGLWGTEAFF

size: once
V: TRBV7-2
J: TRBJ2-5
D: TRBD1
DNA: TGTGCCAGCAGCTTAGTTGGGACAGCACAAGAGACCCAGTACTTC
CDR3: CASSLVGTAQETQYF

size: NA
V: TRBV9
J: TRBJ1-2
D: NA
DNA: TGTGCCAGCAGCGTTGACGGAGCTAACTATGGCTACACCTTC
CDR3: CASSVDGANYGYTF

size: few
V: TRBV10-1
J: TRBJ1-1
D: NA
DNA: TGCGCCAGCAGTGGACAGATGAACACTGAAGCTTTCTTT
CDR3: CASSGQMNTEAFF

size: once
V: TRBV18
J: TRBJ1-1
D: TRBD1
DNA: TGTGCCAGCTCACTTTCGACAGGGTCGGGCACTGAAGCTTTCTTT
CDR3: CASSLSTGSGTEAFF

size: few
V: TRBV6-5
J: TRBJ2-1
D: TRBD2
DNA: TGTGCCAGCAAGGAGCGGGAGCGGAATGAGCAGTTCTTC
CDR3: CASKERERNEQFF